The rows below give T cell receptor beta chains drawn from one sample of a study of blood T cells in healthy people across ages. TCRdb passed the 5' RACE reads through MiXCR, listing each CDR3 protein once. Among under 2,000,000 distinct CDR3 sequences listed, less than 50% were seen once. Sample: blood. The receptors stem from a woman between 40 and 50 years old in good health. The CDR3 runs from the conserved cysteine through the conserved F or W. D genes are given only for firm matches. Where a row states a size, it is once, few, many or the class of an expanded clone; other rows omit it.

D gene,clone size,V gene,J gene,CDR3 protein,CDR3 DNA
-,few,TRBV6-5,TRBJ1-2,CASSPWDMQRYTF,TGTGCCAGCAGTCCCTGGGACATGCAGCGCTACACCTTC
TRBD2,-,TRBV9,TRBJ2-2,CASSVGTTSAGELFF,TGTGCCAGCAGCGTCGGGACTACCTCGGCCGGGGAGCTGTTTTTT
-,-,TRBV20-1,TRBJ1-5,CSASGGGGRYQPQHF,TGCAGTGCAAGTGGGGGCGGGGGGCGTTATCAGCCCCAGCATTTT
-,-,TRBV28,TRBJ1-2,CASRYQTANGYGYTF,TGCGCCAGCAGATACCAGACAGCGAACGGCTATGGCTACACCTTC
-,few,TRBV11-2,TRBJ2-1,CASSLALGGTANEQFF,TGTGCCAGCAGCTTAGCGTTGGGGGGGACAGCAAATGAGCAGTTCTTC
TRBD1,-,TRBV20-1,TRBJ2-7,CSARTGSTYEQYF,TGCAGTGCGCGGACAGGGTCGACCTACGAGCAGTACTTC
-,few,TRBV7-2,TRBJ2-7,CASSLPGAGYEQYF,TGTGCCAGCAGCTTACCCGGGGCGGGATACGAGCAGTACTTC
-,once,TRBV7-2,TRBJ2-1,CASSLVGGGPSNEQFF,TGTGCCAGCAGCTTAGTAGGGGGGGGGCCGTCCAATGAGCAGTTCTTC
-,-,TRBV20-1,TRBJ1-6,CSARERGTPLHF,TGCAGTGCTAGAGAAAGGGGGACACCCCTCCACTTT
TRBD1,-,TRBV6-5,TRBJ1-5,CASKTRDRDQPQHF,TGTGCCAGCAAGACCCGGGACAGGGACCAGCCCCAGCATTTT
-,few,TRBV9,TRBJ2-7,CASSPHGGNEQYF,TGTGCCAGCAGCCCCCACGGAGGGAACGAGCAGTACTTC
-,-,TRBV20-1,TRBJ2-1,CSAERVHNEQFF,TGCAGTGCTGAAAGGGTTCACAATGAGCAGTTCTTC
TRBD1,-,TRBV24-1,TRBJ2-5,CATSERQGVETQYF,TGTGCCACCAGTGAAAGACAGGGAGTTGAGACCCAGTACTTC
-,few,TRBV28,TRBJ2-5,CASSPLGGTVRFHPWEQYF,TGTGCCAGCAGCCCCTTGGGCGGGACAGTCAGGTTCCACCCTTGGGAGCAGTACTTC
-,-,TRBV10-3,TRBJ2-1,CAISEQTHSYNEQFF,TGTGCCATCAGTGAGCAGACGCACTCCTACAATGAGCAGTTCTTC
-,-,TRBV4-1,TRBJ2-2,CASGKTENTGELFF,TGCGCCAGCGGGAAGACAGAAAACACCGGGGAGCTGTTTTTT
TRBD1,-,TRBV15,TRBJ2-5,CATSRDPRTGGRETQYF,TGTGCCACCAGCAGAGATCCTAGGACAGGGGGACGAGAGACCCAGTACTTC
TRBD1,-,TRBV27,TRBJ2-5,CASSLRDRAETQYF,TGTGCCAGCAGCCTCCGGGACAGGGCTGAGACCCAGTACTTC
TRBD1,-,TRBV25-1,TRBJ2-5,CASSRIGTAQETQYF,TGTGCCAGCTCCAGGATAGGGACAGCCCAAGAGACCCAGTACTTC
TRBD2,-,TRBV3-1,TRBJ2-7,CASSQGWTSGGRSSYEQYF,TGTGCCAGCAGCCAAGGCTGGACTAGCGGGGGCCGGAGCTCCTACGAGCAGTACTTC
-,few,TRBV5-1,TRBJ2-5,CASSLAMYQQETQYF,TGCGCCAGCAGCTTGGCCATGTACCAACAAGAGACCCAGTACTTC
TRBD1,-,TRBV4-2,TRBJ2-1,CASSHRLGQESSYNEQFF,TGTGCCAGCAGCCACCGACTTGGACAGGAGAGCTCCTACAATGAGCAGTTCTTC
TRBD2,-,TRBV4-3,TRBJ2-3,CASSQEGSGGSRRQYF,TGCGCCAGCAGCCAAGAGGGTAGCGGGGGCTCGAGAAGGCAGTATTTT
-,-,TRBV11-1,TRBJ2-3,CASSSLATSDTQYF,TGTGCCAGCAGCTCACTAGCAACCTCAGATACGCAGTATTTT
TRBD1,many,TRBV3-1,TRBJ2-3,CASSRQGPTDTQYF,TGTGCCAGCAGCAGACAGGGCCCCACAGATACGCAGTATTTT
-,-,TRBV7-2,TRBJ1-5,CASSHTGPVNQPQHF,TGTGCCAGCAGCCACACTGGGCCAGTAAATCAGCCCCAGCATTTT
TRBD2,many,TRBV4-3,TRBJ2-3,CASSQDGGADTQYF,TGTGCCAGCAGCCAAGATGGGGGGGCAGATACGCAGTATTTT